This TCR beta chain was identified in a study of CD8 T cells in ankylosing spondylitis. Findings of the study overall: Clones linked with disease were CD8+ and fairly uncommon in the peripheral blood. Matched ankylosing spondylitis synovial fluid reportedly showed significant enrichment of disease-linked clones. Made up of fewer than ten highly homologous variants, a TCR beta motif appeared characteristic of ankylosing spondylitis blood.

The V gene lost 2 bases and the J gene lost 2 bases, with 9 bases spanning the gap. The length of the CDR3 is 13 residues. Germline V gene data show CDR1 as DFQATT and CDR2 as SNEGSKA (reference sequence). Quantitative 5'-RACE was performed with molecular barcodes, and it yielded the TCR beta libraries. A single record per CDR3 protein comes from TCRdb applying MiXCR to the 5' RACE reads. This sample carries approximately 250,000 distinct CDR3 sequences, around 25% of them seen once, and the ten largest clones take roughly 0.67%. For this clonotype: Its antigen remains unknown.

The sequencing input was blood, either unsorted or a sorted T cell fraction (not recorded which). The chain employs TRBV20-1 and TRBJ2-5; TRBD2 is a possible D gene (6 bases). This TCR was sampled from a male donor with ankylosing spondylitis or in good health (not recorded which). The CDR3 region has the DNA TGCAGTGCTAGATTTAGCGGACAAGAGACCCAGTACTTC. Translation: CSARFSGQETQYF.